This T cell receptor (beta chain) was captured by sequencing in a study of blood T cells in healthy people across ages. Regarding the study as a whole: Observed TCR beta diversity per million T cells went down as age went up. This fall followed a roughly linear course with age.

In its sample, this clonotype was seen a few times. Antigen: not known. No fewer than 6.5 million PBMCs went into each sample. Each sample provided at least 6 micrograms of extracted total RNA. Through a sample-barcoded 5' primer and a J-beta primer mix, a second PCR was run for roughly 7 to 12 cycles. TCRdb reprocessed the 5' RACE reads via MiXCR and lists one record per CDR3 protein. Altogether 1.8 million or so distinct CDR3 sequences are present, 39% being singletons, with the ten largest covering more than 20%. Sample: blood. This sequence was found in a human donor in good health.

CDR3 coding DNA: TGTGCCAGCTCACCAACCCTTGAGGACGAGCAGTACTTC. It encodes CASSPTLEDEQYF. This chain links TRBV18 with TRBJ2-4; D gene uncertain. Gene TRBJ2-7 matches the end of the DNA better, so the J call may be wrong. This CDR3 is built from 13 residues. Germline V gene lookup returns CDR1 KGHSH and CDR2 LQKENI.